This record covers a single T cell receptor beta chain. Germline V lookup: CDR1 MNHEY, CDR2 SVGAGI. Trimming shortened V by 5 bases and J by 7 bases, and 12 bases separated the two germline ends. The CDR3 has 13 amino acids. This record belongs to a study of CD8 T cells in Susac syndrome. Study background: Active disease was present in six of the sequenced Susac syndrome patients, and remission in roughly eight.

In contrast to the negatively isolated CD8+ and CD4+ T cells, TEMRA cells were FACS-enriched. With random hexamers, reverse transcription was performed on roughly 0.45 to 1 ug of RNA. immunoSEQ multiplex PCR amplified TCR beta CDR3 across 54 Vbeta, 13 Jbeta. From the immunoSEQ multiplex PCR reads, TCRdb called clonotypes with MiXCR, one entry per CDR3 protein. This repertoire shows around 230,000 distinct CDR3 sequences, 95% to 97% found once; its top ten account for roughly 0.1%. The TCR sequence derives from a human donor with Susac syndrome. The rearrangement joins TRBV6-5 to TRBJ2-1; D is possibly TRBD2 (6 bases). Material: CD4+ T cells from PBMCs. Here the CDR3 reads CASSRTGENEQFF. The CDR3 coding sequence is TGTGCCAGCAGTCGAACGGGGGAAAATGAGCAGTTCTTC.